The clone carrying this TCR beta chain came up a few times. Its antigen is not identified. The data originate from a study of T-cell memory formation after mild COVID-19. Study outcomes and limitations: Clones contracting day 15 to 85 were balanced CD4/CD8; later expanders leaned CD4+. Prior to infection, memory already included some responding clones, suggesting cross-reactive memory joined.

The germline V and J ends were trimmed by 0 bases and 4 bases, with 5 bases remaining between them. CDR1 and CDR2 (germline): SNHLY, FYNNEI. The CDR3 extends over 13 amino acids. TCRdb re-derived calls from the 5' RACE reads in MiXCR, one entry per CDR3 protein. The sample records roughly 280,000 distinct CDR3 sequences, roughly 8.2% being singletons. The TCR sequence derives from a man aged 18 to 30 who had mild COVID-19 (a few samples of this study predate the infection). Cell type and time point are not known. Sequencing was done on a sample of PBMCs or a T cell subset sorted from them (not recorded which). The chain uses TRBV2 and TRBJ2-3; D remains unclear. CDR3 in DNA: TGTGCCAGCAGTGAAGCGCCGGCAGATACGCAGTATTTT. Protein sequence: CASSEAPADTQYF.